A single sample is the source of the 22 T cell receptor beta chains below, sequenced in a study of T cell responses to AZD1222 COVID-19 vaccine. Sequencing used immunoSEQ multiplex PCR; TCRdb keeps in-frame clones, though not all of them. Of over 130,000 clones in the sample, under 95% are singletons; the top ten hold approximately 3.4%. The specimen comprised peripheral blood, sampled 28 days after the second AZD1222 dose. The receptors here all came from an adult who received the AZD1222 COVID-19 vaccine.

The V gene is TRBV19, the J gene TRBJ2-7, with TRBD2 matching over 12 bases. This CDR3 is built from 13 residues. Germline assignment: CDR1 LNHDA and CDR2 SQIVND (reference sequence). J gave up 5 bases and V 10 bases, and 6 bases lay outside the gene matches. The CDR3 spells CATSTSGRDEQYF. In DNA form, the CDR3 reads TGTGCCACCTCGACTAGCGGGAGAGACGAGCAGTACTTC. Filled out from reference TRBV19 and TRBJ2-7, the complete variable domain reads DGGITQSPKYLFRKEGQNVTLSCEQNLNHDAMYWYRQDPGQGLRLIYYSQIVNDFQKGDIAEGYSVSREKKESFPLTVTSAQKNPTAFYLCATSTSGRDEQYFGPGTRLTVT.

This chain links TRBV5-1 with TRBJ2-5; a weak D match, TRBD2 (6 bases). CDR1 and CDR2 (germline): SGHRS, YFSETQ. The ends were cut back, 1 base at V and 13 bases at J, with 14 bases in the middle. CDR3 size: 12 residues. The CDR3 sequence: CASSLTGLPRYF. The CDR3 DNA reads TGCGCCAGCAGCTTGACGGGACTCCCAAGGTACTTC.

This clone was observed once. The CDR3 protein is CASSQVWGPNNSPLHF. CDR3 nucleotides: TGCGCCAGCAGCCAAGTGTGGGGGCCTAATAATTCACCCCTCCACTTT. The J gene is TRBJ1-6, the V gene TRBV4-1, with TRBD1 as a possible D gene (6 bases). Germline V gives CDR1 MGHRA, CDR2 YSYEKL. The CDR3 has 16 residues. Trimming took 1 base from V and 5 from J, leaving 12 bases between them.

This clone appeared once. The CDR3 reads CAWSPGLGAGELFF. CDR3 sequence (DNA): TGTGCCTGGAGCCCGGGTCTTGGAGCCGGGGAGCTGTTTTTT. The chain recombines TRBV30 with TRBJ2-2; no clear D. CDR1 is GTSNPN, CDR2 SVGIG, per germline (reference sequence). The V gene lost 3 bases and the J gene lost 6 bases, with 14 bases spanning the gap. The CDR3 is made up of 14 amino acids. The full variable domain, rest sourced from reference TRBV30 and TRBJ2-2, is SQTIHQWPATLVQPVGSPLSLECTVEGTSNPNLYWYRQAAGRGLQLLFYSVGIGQISSEVPQNLSASRPQDRQFILSSKKLLLSDSGFYLCAWSPGLGAGELFFGEGSRLTVL.

V and J are TRBV13 and TRBJ2-2; unclear D gene. This CDR3 contains 13 residues. Germline values: CDR1 PRHDT, CDR2 FYEKMQ (reference sequence). V lost 5 bases and J 7 bases, leaving 11 bases between the germline ends. The CDR3 coding sequence is TGTGCCAGCAGCCCGGGCCGGGTCGGGGAGCTGTTTTTT. This gives the protein CASSPGRVGELFF.

The chain joins TRBV20-1 to TRBJ1-1; D gene ambiguous. Germline CDR1 is DFQATT and CDR2 is SNEGSKA (reference sequence). V was shortened by 3 bases and J by 3 bases, with 14 bases between the two germline ends. There are 14 residues in the CDR3. CDR3: CSASGFSPHTEAFF. The CDR3 coding sequence is TGCAGTGCTAGTGGGTTTTCCCCCCACACTGAAGCTTTCTTT.

The V call is TRBV21-1, the J call TRBJ1-1; the table's D call, TRBD1, has no DNA check behind it. TRBV21-1 is noted as a pseudogene. The CDR3 has 14 amino acids. CDR3 loop: CASSKTDSNTEAFF. CDR3 sequence (DNA): TGTGCCAGCAGCAAGACGGACAGTAACACTGAAGCTTTCTTT.

This clone showed up just once. V is TRBV5-1 and J is TRBJ1-4; D ambiguous. Trimming left V 1 base short and J 0 bases short, with 10 bases between. Germline V gene lookup returns CDR1 SGHRS and CDR2 YFSETQ. This CDR3 is 16 amino acids long. The CDR3 is CASSLFQASTNEKLFF. The DNA for the CDR3 is TGCGCCAGCAGCTTGTTCCAGGCATCAACTAATGAAAAACTGTTTTTT.

The genes are TRBV7-3 and TRBJ2-1, with 7 bases matching TRBD2. The germline V gene encodes CDR1 SGHTA and CDR2 FQGTGA. The trim removed 5 bases at V and 9 bases at J, leaving 7 bases unmatched. This CDR3 is built from 13 residues. The chain's CDR3 is CASSLGLGGEQFF. CDR3 nucleotides: TGTGCCAGCAGCCTCGGACTAGGCGGTGAGCAGTTCTTC.

This clone was recorded only once. The genes are TRBV6-5 and TRBJ2-1, with 7 bases fitting TRBD2. Trimming took 5 bases from V and 7 from J; bases not matched to a gene: 8. Germline V gene sequence: CDR1 MNHEY, CDR2 SVGAGI. The CDR3 spans 14 residues. CDR3 protein: CASSNTRGVNEQFF. In DNA form, the CDR3 reads TGTGCCAGCAGTAATACTCGGGGGGTAAATGAGCAGTTCTTC.

This chain uses TRBV10-2 with TRBJ2-7, with D possibly called TRBD1 or TRBD2 (5 bases each). CDR3 length equals 14 residues. Germline CDR1 reads WSHSY; CDR2 reads SAAADI. V was clipped by 4 bases and J by 4 bases, with 14 bases between them. The CDR3 DNA follows: TGCGCCAGCAGTGCGGGTGGGGGAGCGTACGAGCAGTACTTC. As protein: CASSAGGGAYEQYF.

This chain connects TRBV6-2 or TRBV6-3 to TRBJ2-5; D perhaps matches TRBD2 (5 bases). Germline V gene data show CDR1 as MNHEY and CDR2 as SVGEGT. The CDR3 has 18 amino acids. Deletions cut 5 bases from V and 0 bases from J, with 22 bases between. CDR3 sequence: CASSRPPLHGVYQETQYF. The CDR3 DNA follows: TGTGCCAGCAGTAGACCTCCCCTCCACGGGGTGTACCAAGAGACCCAGTACTTC.

This chain joins TRBV19 and TRBJ2-7, with D unclear. The germline V gene has CDR1 LNHDA and CDR2 SQIVND (reference sequence). The CDR3 runs to 15 residues. The ends were cut back, 2 bases at V and 0 bases at J, with 11 bases in the middle. CDR3 in DNA: TGTGCCAGTAGTATATCCGGGCCATCCTCCTACGAGCAGTACTTC. This translates into CASSISGPSSYEQYF.

V gene TRBV19 combines with J gene TRBJ1-1; D is ambiguous. This CDR3 comprises 13 residues. With 6 bases removed from V and 5 bases from J, the gap between germline ends came to 13 bases. Per germline, CDR1 LNHDA and CDR2 SQIVND (reference sequence). This CDR3 reads CASRWEVGTEAFF. CDR3 DNA sequence: TGTGCCAGTAGATGGGAAGTGGGGACTGAAGCTTTCTTT.

The CDR3 loop is CASSSGQGNEQFF. CDR3 nucleotides: TGTGCCAGCAGCTCCGGACAGGGCAATGAGCAGTTCTTC. This chain uses TRBV5-4 with TRBJ2-1; TRBD1 agrees at 8 bases. Germline-derived CDR1 and CDR2 are SGHNT and YYREEE (reference sequence). J lost 6 bases, V lost 3 bases, and 2 bases had no gene match. The length of the CDR3 is 13 residues.

This chain uses TRBV9 with TRBJ2-7; 8 bases are shared with TRBD1. The CDR3 extends over 16 amino acids. V lost 4 bases to trimming and J lost 3 bases; unmatched junction nucleotides: 12. The germline gives CDR1 SGDLS, CDR2 YYNGEE. This chain's CDR3 is CASSRTDREGDYEQYF. CDR3 DNA: TGTGCCAGCAGCAGAACGGACAGGGAAGGTGACTACGAGCAGTACTTC.

This chain connects TRBV10-3 to TRBJ2-7; a weak D match, TRBD2 (6 bases). The CDR3 contains 14 residues. Germline V lookup: CDR1 ENHRY, CDR2 SYGVKD. Trimming shortened V by 5 bases and J by 6 bases, and 17 bases separated the two germline ends. Here the CDR3 DNA reads TGTGCCATCAGTCCCGGGACTCGAGCGGGCGAGCAGTACTTC. This translates into CAISPGTRAGEQYF.

The V call is TRBV2, the J call TRBJ2-1; D remains ambiguous. CDR1 and CDR2 (germline): SNHLY, FYNNEI. CDR3 length equals 14 residues. Deletions cut 1 base from V and 10 bases from J, with 14 bases between. This chain's CDR3 is CASSEGLAVGEQFF. The CDR3 nucleotides are TGTGCCAGCAGTGAAGGTTTGGCAGTGGGAGAGCAGTTCTTC.

The chain has TRBV2 and TRBJ2-3; D call uncertain. CDR3 size: 11 residues. Trimming took off 5 bases at V and 3 bases at J, with 3 bases between the two ends. Looked up from germline, CDR1 is SNHLY and CDR2 is FYNNEI. The CDR3, as DNA: TGTGCCAGCAGTTTAACAGATACGCAGTATTTT. Encoded protein: CASSLTDTQYF.

This clone was seen once. The CDR3 bases are TGTGCCAGCAGTTTAGGGGACGGCCTGAACACTGAAGCTTTCTTT. Protein product: CASSLGDGLNTEAFF. The chain combines TRBV27 with TRBJ1-1, with D possibly being TRBD1 (5 bases). Trimming took 2 bases from V and 0 from J, leaving 10 bases between them. The CDR3 sequence is 15 residues long. Germline V gene data show CDR1 as MNHEY and CDR2 as SMNVEV (reference sequence).

The chain links TRBV7-9 to TRBJ2-7; D tentatively reads TRBD1 or TRBD2 (5 bases each). V lost 2 bases, J lost 0 bases, and 11 bases lay in between. The germline V gene has CDR1 SEHNR and CDR2 FQNEAQ (reference sequence). The CDR3 runs 15 residues. The CDR3 protein is CASSLMGRVSYEQYF. In DNA form, the CDR3 reads TGTGCCAGCAGCTTAATGGGACGCGTCTCCTACGAGCAGTACTTC.

The genes are TRBV28 and TRBJ1-6; D remains ambiguous. Germline lookup yields CDR1 MDHEN and CDR2 SYDVKM. The CDR3 contains 14 residues. Trimming took off 3 bases at V and 7 bases at J, with 10 bases between the two ends. As DNA, the CDR3 is TGTGCCAGCAGTTTCCCCTGGGAGAATTCACCCCTCCACTTT. Translation gives CASSFPWENSPLHF.